Listed below are T cell receptor beta chains from one sample, sequenced in a study of blood T cells in healthy people across ages. TCRdb analysed the 5' RACE reads with MiXCR anew, one entry per CDR3 protein. Among approximately 1.5 million distinct CDR3 sequences listed, roughly 30% were seen once. Sample: blood. Source of these receptors: a woman aged 25-40 years in good health. CDR3s include the opening cysteine and the closing phenylalanine or tryptophan. Each record gives: CDR3 length, V gene, J gene, clone size, D gene, CDR3 protein, CDR3 DNA. D genes are given only for firm matches. The size of a clone is reported for some rows only, either as once, few or many, or as a class for expanded clones.

17	TRBV20-1	TRBJ2-6	.	TRBD1	CSAPRTGGTGGANVRTF	TGCAGTGCCCCCCGGACAGGGGGGACGGGTGGGGCCAACGTCCGGACTTTC
13	TRBV6-2/TRBV6-3	TRBJ2-7	.	TRBD1	CASSRTGTHEQYF	TGTGCCAGCAGTCGGACAGGAACCCACGAGCAGTACTTC
16	TRBV5-6	TRBJ2-5	.	TRBD1	CASSLEWQGDQETQYF	TGTGCCAGCAGCTTGGAATGGCAGGGGGACCAAGAGACCCAGTACTTC
15	TRBV11-2	TRBJ2-7	.	.	CASSLTPDSFYEQYF	TGTGCCAGCAGCTTAACCCCCGACAGCTTCTACGAGCAGTACTTC
23	TRBV6-2/TRBV6-3	TRBJ1-4	.	.	CASSYSPGWGFLGSTTPNEKLFF	TGTGCCAGCAGTTACTCGCCAGGATGGGGGTTTCTAGGCAGTACAACTCCTAATGAAAAACTGTTTTTT
14	TRBV5-6	TRBJ1-2	.	.	CASTPGRGRNGYTF	TGTGCCAGCACCCCGGGTCGGGGGCGGAATGGCTACACCTTC
16	TRBV6-7	TRBJ2-7	few	TRBD1	CASRAHRDRGWYEQYF	TGTGCCAGCAGGGCCCACCGGGACAGGGGTTGGTACGAGCAGTACTTC
13	TRBV10-3	TRBJ1-4	few	TRBD1	CAISRTGGEKLFF	TGTGCCATCAGTAGGACAGGGGGTGAAAAACTGTTTTTT
10	TRBV21-1	TRBJ2-5	many	.	CASGLGEQYF	TGTGCCAGCGGACTAGGTGAGCAGTACTTC
13	TRBV5-5	TRBJ1-1	.	.	CASSDYWATEAFF	TGTGCCAGCAGCGATTACTGGGCAACTGAAGCTTTCTTT
12	TRBV4-2	TRBJ1-2	.	.	CASSGFWSGYTF	TGTGCCAGCAGCGGGTTTTGGAGTGGCTACACCTTC
12	TRBV4-2	TRBJ2-1	.	.	CAGSPSHNEQFF	TGTGCCGGCAGCCCCTCCCACAATGAGCAGTTCTTC
14	TRBV7-2	TRBJ1-1	few	TRBD1	CASSLRTGAAEAFF	TGTGCCAGCAGCTTACGTACAGGGGCGGCTGAAGCTTTCTTT
17	TRBV27	TRBJ2-3	many	TRBD2	CASSRWTSGRDTDTQYF	TGTGCCAGCAGTCGGTGGACTAGCGGGAGGGACACAGATACGCAGTATTTT
16	TRBV10-3	TRBJ1-4	.	.	CAFSESAVPPGEKLFF	TGTGCCTTCAGTGAGTCGGCTGTCCCGCCTGGTGAAAAACTGTTTTTT
15	TRBV20-1	TRBJ2-5	few	TRBD2	CSARASGGLQETQYF	TGCAGTGCTAGAGCAAGCGGGGGACTTCAAGAGACCCAGTACTTC
16	TRBV6-5	TRBJ2-1	.	.	CASSYSLSSSYNEQFF	TGTGCCAGCAGTTACTCTCTATCAAGCTCCTACAATGAGCAGTTCTTC
14	TRBV7-9	TRBJ2-5	.	.	CASSPGLLMETQYF	TGTGCCAGCAGCCCGGGACTCTTGATGGAGACCCAGTACTTC
16	TRBV7-2	TRBJ2-3	many	.	CASSQNSGLSTDTQYF	TGTGCCAGCAGCCAAAACTCGGGGCTGAGCACAGATACGCAGTATTTT
12	TRBV21-1	TRBJ2-5	.	.	CASSKASSEQYF	TGTGCCAGCAGCAAAGCTTCCAGTGAGCAGTACTTC
14	TRBV5-1	TRBJ1-2	once	.	CVSSRGTSNYGYTF	TGCGTCAGCAGTCGGGGGACCTCTAACTATGGCTACACCTTC
16	TRBV5-1	TRBJ2-1	many	TRBD2	CASSPGARGANDEQFF	TGCGCCAGCAGCCCCGGGGCGCGGGGGGCCAACGATGAGCAGTTCTTC
16	TRBV10-1	TRBJ2-1	.	.	CARLGQRRSSYNEQFF	TGCGCCCGTCTCGGGCAGCGGAGGAGCTCCTACAATGAGCAGTTCTTC
13	TRBV6-2/TRBV6-3	TRBJ2-7	.	.	CASSHAGWGEQYF	TGTGCCAGCAGTCACGCTGGATGGGGCGAGCAGTACTTC
14	TRBV4-1	TRBJ2-2	.	.	CASSQDQKAGELFF	TGCGCCAGCAGCCAAGACCAGAAGGCCGGGGAGCTGTTTTTT
20	TRBV5-1	TRBJ2-1	few	.	CASSLALGSSQLSSYNEQFF	TGCGCCAGCAGCTTGGCCCTGGGTAGCTCACAACTTAGCTCCTACAATGAGCAGTTCTTC
14	TRBV12-3/TRBV12-4	TRBJ2-5	.	TRBD2	CALPGGRGLEEQYF	TGTGCTCTACCGGGGGGGAGAGGTCTTGAAGAGCAGTACTTC
14	TRBV7-9	TRBJ1-2	.	.	CASSSARENYCYTF	TGTGCCAGCAGCTCGGCCAGGGAAAACTATTGCTACACCTTC
14	TRBV6-2/TRBV6-3	TRBJ2-3	few	.	CASRDPGESDTQYF	TGTGCCAGCAGGGACCCGGGCGAGTCAGATACGCAGTATTTT
11	TRBV3-1	TRBJ1-1	few	.	CASSQVNEAFF	TGTGCCAGCAGCCAGGTTAATGAAGCTTTCTTT
13	TRBV5-1	TRBJ2-5	many	.	CASSFGLAETQYF	TGTGCCAGCAGCTTCGGGCTAGCGGAGACCCAGTACTTC
19	TRBV5-6	TRBJ2-1	few	.	CASSPTINWTARSYNEQFF	TGTGCCAGCAGTCCGACGATAAATTGGACAGCCCGCTCCTACAATGAGCAGTTCTTC
15	TRBV6-1	TRBJ1-4	.	TRBD1	CASSDTGQGFEKLFF	TGTGCCAGCAGTGATACGGGACAGGGATTTGAAAAACTGTTTTTT
13	TRBV6-1	TRBJ2-7	.	TRBD1	CASKGAIIYEQYF	TGTGCCAGCAAGGGGGCCATTATCTACGAGCAGTACTTC
12	TRBV29-1	TRBJ1-2	few	.	CSVEVQGGGYTF	TGCAGCGTTGAAGTTCAAGGGGGAGGCTACACCTTC
12	TRBV29-1	TRBJ2-2	.	TRBD1	CSGGTGVGELFF	TGCAGCGGCGGGACAGGGGTCGGGGAGCTGTTTTTT
14	TRBV18	TRBJ2-3	.	TRBD1	CASSPPTGVDTQYF	TGTGCCAGCTCACCACCGACAGGGGTAGATACGCAGTATTTT
15	TRBV10-2	TRBJ1-3	few	.	CAASSAGISGNTIYF	TGCGCCGCCTCCTCGGCAGGGATCTCTGGAAACACCATATATTTT
14	TRBV30	TRBJ2-5	.	TRBD1	CARSTGQGGETQYF	TGTGCCAGGAGCACCGGACAGGGCGGAGAGACCCAGTACTTC
15	TRBV5-1	TRBJ2-1	many	TRBD2	CASTGLAGGLNEQFF	TGCGCCAGCACGGGGCTAGCGGGAGGGCTCAATGAGCAGTTCTTC
15	TRBV9	TRBJ2-2	.	.	CASSVASISTGELFF	TGTGCCAGCAGCGTAGCGTCCATAAGCACCGGGGAGCTGTTTTTT
13	TRBV15	TRBJ2-7	few	.	CATSRPNSYEQYF	TGTGCCACCAGCAGACCTAACTCCTACGAGCAGTACTTC
13	TRBV27	TRBJ1-1	few	.	CASVGGMNTEAFF	TGTGCCAGCGTGGGCGGTATGAACACTGAAGCTTTCTTT
15	TRBV20-1	TRBJ2-6	few	.	CSARIRFSGANVLTF	TGCAGTGCTAGAATTCGGTTTTCTGGGGCCAACGTCCTGACTTTC
13	TRBV6-1	TRBJ1-1	.	.	CASSEPEGTEAFF	TGTGCCAGCAGTGAACCGGAGGGTACTGAAGCTTTCTTT
15	TRBV9	TRBJ1-2	.	TRBD1	CASSHSGTGLYGYTF	TGTGCCAGCAGCCATTCCGGGACAGGGCTCTATGGCTACACCTTC
16	TRBV7-3	TRBJ2-1	few	TRBD2	CASSFGSGNSYNEQFF	TGTGCCAGCAGCTTCGGTAGCGGGAACTCCTACAATGAGCAGTTCTTC
15	TRBV20-1	TRBJ1-2	few	.	CSARSPGRTNYGYTF	TGCAGTGCTAGATCCCCGGGACGGACTAACTATGGCTACACCTTC
15	TRBV12-3/TRBV12-4	TRBJ2-6	.	.	CASSPNRSGANVLTF	TGTGCCAGCAGCCCTAACAGGTCTGGGGCCAACGTCCTGACTTTC
14	TRBV30	TRBJ1-5	.	TRBD1	CAWSAQGAGQPQHF	TGTGCCTGGAGTGCACAGGGGGCTGGGCAGCCCCAGCATTTT